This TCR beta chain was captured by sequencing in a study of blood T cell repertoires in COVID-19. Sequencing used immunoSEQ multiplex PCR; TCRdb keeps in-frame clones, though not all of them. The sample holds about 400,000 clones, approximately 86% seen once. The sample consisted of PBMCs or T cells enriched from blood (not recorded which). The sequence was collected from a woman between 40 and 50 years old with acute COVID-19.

The CDR3 DNA reads as TGTGCCACCCGGGGAGGCGGACCACAAGAGACCCAGTACTTC. Its protein product is CATRGGGPQETQYF. The rearrangement links TRBV19 to TRBJ2-5; TRBD2 is a possible D gene (6 bases). Trimming took off 10 bases at V and 2 bases at J, with 17 bases between the two ends. This CDR3 spans 14 amino acids. In germline, CDR1 is LNHDA, CDR2 SQIVND (reference sequence).